The table lists the clone carrying this T cell receptor beta chain with a count of one. This sample stems from a study of blood T cell repertoires in COVID-19. About the study: PBMCs, B-cell-depleted T cells, or T cells were the source of the cDNA or gDNA that made up the material.

Source study methods: Using reference gene primer amplification, nucleated cell counts were estimated. This table comes from immunoSEQ multiplex PCR, and its TCRdb copy is limited to in-frame clones, with some not included. V and J calls and clone size are those listed in that table; D and trimming were worked out from the DNA. Of around 30,000 clones listed, 80% to 95% were seen once; the top ten hold around 20%. V was shortened by 5 bases and J by 5 bases, with 10 bases between the two germline ends. This CDR3 comprises 13 residues. The germline V gene has CDR1 SGHAT and CDR2 FQDESV (reference sequence).

This clonotype was obtained from a man older than 75 with acute or convalescent COVID-19. Material: peripheral blood. This rearrangement joins TRBV11-1 to TRBJ2-1; D possibly corresponds to TRBD1 (6 bases). The DNA for the CDR3 is TGTGCCAGCAGCCGGACAGTTAACAATGAGCAGTTCTTC. Translated: CASSRTVNNEQFF.